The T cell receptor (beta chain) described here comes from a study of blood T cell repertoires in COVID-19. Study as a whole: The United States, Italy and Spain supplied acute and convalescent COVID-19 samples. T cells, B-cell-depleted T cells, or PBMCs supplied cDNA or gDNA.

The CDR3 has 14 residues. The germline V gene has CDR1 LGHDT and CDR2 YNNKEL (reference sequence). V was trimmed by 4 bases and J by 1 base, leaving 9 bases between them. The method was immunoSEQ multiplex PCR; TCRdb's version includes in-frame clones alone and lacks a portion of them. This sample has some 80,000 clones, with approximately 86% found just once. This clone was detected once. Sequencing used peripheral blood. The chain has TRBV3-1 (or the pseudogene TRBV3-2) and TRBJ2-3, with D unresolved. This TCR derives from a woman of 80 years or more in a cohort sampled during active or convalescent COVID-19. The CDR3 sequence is CASSPGGGTDTQYF. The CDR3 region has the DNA TGTGCCAGCAGCCCGGGTGGAGGCACAGATACGCAGTATTTT.